This entry concerns a single T cell receptor beta chain. This entry is derived from a study of T cell changes during pregnancy in multiple sclerosis. TCRdb's table, derived via immunoSEQ multiplex PCR, lists solely in-frame clones and lacks some. The data hold about 100,000 clones, with around 90% observed a single time. CDR3 length equals 15 residues. Germline V gives CDR1 SGHVS, CDR2 FNYEAQ. With V trimmed by 4 bases and J by 6 bases, 10 bases remained unmatched. V gene TRBV7-6 combines with J gene TRBJ2-3; TRBD1 agrees at 7 bases. Sequenced here: peripheral blood, sampled in the third trimester of pregnancy. This receptor was identified in a female donor in good health, enrolled as a control in a pregnancy study. CDR3 loop: CASSSPATGTDTQYF. CDR3 nucleotide sequence: TGTGCCAGCAGCTCACCGGCGACAGGGACCGATACGCAGTATTTT.